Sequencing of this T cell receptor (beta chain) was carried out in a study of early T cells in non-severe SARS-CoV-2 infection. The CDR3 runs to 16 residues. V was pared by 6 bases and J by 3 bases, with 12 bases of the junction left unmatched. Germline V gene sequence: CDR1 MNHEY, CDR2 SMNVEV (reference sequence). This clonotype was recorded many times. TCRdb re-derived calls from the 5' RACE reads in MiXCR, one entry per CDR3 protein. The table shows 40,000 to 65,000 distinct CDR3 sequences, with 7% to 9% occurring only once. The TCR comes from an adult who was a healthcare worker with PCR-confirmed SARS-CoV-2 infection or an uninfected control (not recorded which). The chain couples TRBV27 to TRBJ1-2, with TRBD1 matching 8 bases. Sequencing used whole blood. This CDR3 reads CASSARPVDRDYGYTF. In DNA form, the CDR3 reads TGTGCCAGCAGCGCCCGCCCCGTGGACAGGGACTATGGCTACACCTTC.